Listed here is a single TCR beta chain. Its antigen is undetermined. With 3 bases removed from V and 2 bases from J, the gap between germline ends came to 8 bases. The CDR3 has 14 residues. The germline CDR1 and CDR2 sequences are MGHRA and YSYEKL. Constant-segment primers were used for 5'RACE, and the resulting TCR alpha and TCR beta cDNA libraries carried sample barcodes and UMIs. TCRdb itself ran the 5' RACE reads through MiXCR, one entry per CDR3 protein. The table has roughly 49,000 distinct CDR3 sequences, 25% to 30% seen once. The source of the sample is a study of T-cell memory formation after mild COVID-19. In the study overall: TCR clusters largely stayed donor specific. Study-wide points: Still unconfirmed is whether the second-wave clones peaking on day 37 recognized SARS-CoV-2. Clones that contracted from day 15 to 85 had balanced CD4/CD8; later expanders were CD4+ biased.

The sequence was obtained from a man in his late teens or twenties who had mild COVID-19 (a few samples of this study predate the infection). Cell type and time point are not known. The chain has TRBV4-1 and TRBJ2-1; no reliable D call. Sequencing was performed on PBMCs or a T cell subset sorted from them (not recorded which). CDR3 nucleotide sequence: TGCGCCAGCAGCCACGGCCGACCCTACAATGAGCAGTTCTTC. This sequence encodes CASSHGRPYNEQFF.